Following are 19 T cell receptor beta chains from one sample sequenced in a study of blood T cell repertoires in COVID-19. TCRdb's copy holds only in-frame clones and misses some; the assay was immunoSEQ multiplex PCR. The profile covers about 260,000 clones, with over 80% appearing a single time and about 4.5% taken by the ten largest. The sequencing sample was made of peripheral blood. The receptors shown here come from a man in his fifties or sixties who had recovered from COVID-19.

This clone was seen only once. V usage is TRBV30 and J usage is TRBJ1-2; TRBD1 is a possible D gene (5 bases). The CDR3 contains 13 residues. Germline-derived CDR1 and CDR2 are GTSNPN and SVGIG (reference sequence). Trimming took off 0 bases at V and 7 bases at J, with 12 bases between the two ends. Here the CDR3 DNA reads TGTGCCTGGAGTGTTGCCGGCCAGGGTGGCTACACCTTC. Protein sequence: CAWSVAGQGGYTF.

The chain is built from TRBV7-8 and TRBJ1-6; D gene unclear. The CDR3 extends over 15 amino acids. CDR1 is SGHVS and CDR2 is FQNEAQ in the germline V gene. Trimming stripped 5 bases from V and 0 bases from J, with 8 bases between. The CDR3: CASSPSGSYNSPLHF. As DNA, the CDR3 is TGTGCCAGCAGCCCTTCGGGCTCCTATAATTCACCCCTCCACTTT. The whole variable domain, filled in from reference TRBV7-8 and TRBJ1-6, reads GAGVSQSPRYKVAKRGQDVALRCDPISGHVSLFWYQQALGQGPEFLTYFQNEAQLDKSGLPSDRFFAERPEGSVSTLKIQRTQQEDSAVYLCASSPSGSYNSPLHFGNGTRLTVT.

This sequence joins TRBV19 and TRBJ2-1, with D uncertain. The germline V gene encodes CDR1 LNHDA and CDR2 SQIVND (reference sequence). V was trimmed by 6 bases and J by 7 bases, leaving 7 bases between them. The CDR3 is made up of 11 amino acids. The CDR3 protein is CASSTVNEQFF. In DNA, the CDR3 is TGTGCCAGTAGCACGGTGAATGAGCAGTTCTTC.

The chain uses TRBV19 and TRBJ1-2, with TRBD1 identical over 8 bases. Losses at the gene ends were 3 bases for V and 7 bases for J; bases not matched to a gene: 7. This CDR3 has 14 amino acids. The germline CDR1 and CDR2 sequences are LNHDA and SQIVND (reference sequence). Here the CDR3 reads CASSIAGGNGGYTF. The CDR3, as DNA: TGTGCCAGTAGTATCGCAGGGGGCAATGGTGGCTACACCTTC. Full variable domain (rest looked up from reference TRBV19 and TRBJ1-2): DGGITQSPKYLFRKEGQNVTLSCEQNLNHDAMYWYRQDPGQGLRLIYYSQIVNDFQKGDIAEGYSVSREKKESFPLTVTSAQKNPTAFYLCASSIAGGNGGYTFGSGTRLTVV.

The chain recombines TRBV24-1 with TRBJ1-5; 8 nucleotides agree with TRBD1. Looked up from germline, CDR1 is KGHDR and CDR2 is SFDVKD. The junction had 6 bases not matched to a gene; V was cut back by 4 bases and J by 2 bases. The CDR3 is 16 amino acids. The CDR3 region is CATSEAGGGGNQPQHF. The CDR3 DNA reads TGTGCCACCAGTGAGGCAGGGGGCGGTGGCAATCAGCCCCAGCATTTT.

The genes are TRBV27 and TRBJ1-1; D is ambiguous. The CDR3 contains 14 residues. CDR1 is MNHEY and CDR2 is SMNVEV in the germline V gene (reference sequence). V gave up 3 bases and J gave up 0 bases, with 8 bases separating them. The CDR3 loop reads CASSFRHMNTEAFF. Written as DNA, the CDR3 is TGTGCCAGCAGTTTTCGCCACATGAACACTGAAGCTTTCTTT.

The chain employs TRBV18 and TRBJ2-1; 9 positions agree with TRBD1. V gave up 11 bases and J gave up 6 bases; unmatched junction bases: 5. This CDR3 comprises 12 residues. The germline V gene encodes CDR1 KGHSH and CDR2 LQKENI. The CDR3 region is CAAGQGGNEQFF. CDR3 bases: TGTGCCGCGGGACAGGGAGGCAATGAGCAGTTCTTC.

The chain combines TRBV6-5 with TRBJ1-5, with D possibly TRBD1 on 6 matching bases. V dropped 6 bases and J dropped 4 bases, with 10 bases sitting between them. Germline-derived CDR1 and CDR2 are MNHEY and SVGAGI. CDR3 length: 13 amino acids. The CDR3 bases are TGTGCCAGCAGCCTGCAGGGGAATCAGCCCCAGCATTTT. Its protein is CASSLQGNQPQHF.

This clone was seen a handful of times. The gene calls are TRBV5-3 and TRBJ2-2; a weak D match, TRBD1 (6 bases). TRBV5-3 is sorted into the ORF group, with uncertain function. The CDR3 spans 17 residues. V shed 4 bases and J shed 3 bases, with 19 bases lying between them. CDR3 in amino acids: CARSPALGQFDTGELFF. The CDR3, as DNA: TGTGCCAGAAGCCCAGCGCTAGGACAGTTCGACACCGGGGAGCTGTTTTTT.

The rearrangement uses TRBV19 and TRBJ2-5, with TRBD1 identical over 9 bases. The trim removed 4 bases at V and 0 bases at J, leaving 3 bases unmatched. The CDR3 loop spans 15 amino acids. Germline-derived CDR1 and CDR2 are LNHDA and SQIVND (reference sequence). CDR3 in DNA: TGTGCCAGTAGTACGGGACAGGGCGACCAAGAGACCCAGTACTTC. Its translation: CASSTGQGDQETQYF.

The chain is built from TRBV5-4 and TRBJ2-5; a possible D gene is TRBD2 (6 bases). The germline CDR1 and CDR2 sequences are SGHNT and YYREEE (reference sequence). The CDR3 length is 17 residues. V lost 3 bases to trimming and J lost 5 bases, with 23 bases between them. The CDR3 sequence: CASSSGVGGPRGETQYF. The CDR3 DNA reads TGTGCCAGCAGCTCGGGGGTTGGCGGGCCCCGGGGCGAGACCCAGTACTTC.

The chain is built from TRBV6-5 and TRBJ2-1; perhaps TRBD1 as D (6 bases). The CDR3 is made up of 15 amino acids. From germline, CDR1 is MNHEY and CDR2 SVGAGI. The V end was cut by 6 bases, the J end by 0 bases, with 12 bases between. The CDR3 region has the DNA TGTGCCAGCAGCAATGACAGGAGCTCCTACAATGAGCAGTTCTTC. It yields the protein CASSNDRSSYNEQFF.

This clone has just one count. This chain connects TRBV6-5 to TRBJ2-7; 11 positions match TRBD1. Germline V gene sequence: CDR1 MNHEY, CDR2 SVGAGI. The CDR3 consists of 13 residues. Unmatched junction bases numbered 4, after V lost 6 bases and J lost 6 bases. The chain's CDR3 is CASSQDRGLEQYF. Written as DNA, the CDR3 is TGTGCCAGCAGCCAGGACAGGGGGCTCGAGCAGTACTTC.

This clone was seen only a few times. The chain uses TRBV6-5 and TRBJ1-2; D is possibly TRBD1 (5 bases). V lost 7 bases to trimming and J lost 3 bases, with 15 bases between them. This CDR3 contains 14 residues. Germline-derived CDR1 and CDR2 are MNHEY and SVGAGI. CDR3 region: CASTPASGYYGYTF. CDR3 sequence (DNA): TGTGCCAGCACCCCAGCCTCAGGGTACTATGGCTACACCTTC.

The CDR3 region is CSAKETGSVTGELFF. The CDR3 bases are TGCAGCGCCAAAGAGACAGGGTCTGTAACCGGGGAGCTGTTTTTT. J is TRBJ2-2 and V is TRBV29-1, with 7 bases aligning to TRBD1. The CDR3 covers 15 residues. After removal of 7 bases from V and 5 bases from J, the junction contained 13 bases not matched to a gene. Germline V lookup: CDR1 SQVTM, CDR2 ANQGSEA.

The chain links TRBV2 to TRBJ2-5; TRBD2 matches 11 bases. Germline V gives CDR1 SNHLY, CDR2 FYNNEI. This CDR3 region has 16 residues. The J segment lost 1 base and the V segment lost 6 bases, leaving 7 bases of the junction unmatched. In DNA, the CDR3 is TGTGCCAGCAGCCGTGGGACTAGCGGACCCCAAGAGACCCAGTACTTC. Amino acid sequence: CASSRGTSGPQETQYF.

V usage is TRBV5-1 and J usage is TRBJ1-2; 8 bases line up with TRBD1. With V trimmed by 1 base and J by 8 bases, 13 bases remained unmatched. The CDR3 contains 16 residues. CDR1 is SGHRS and CDR2 is YFSETQ in the germline V gene. The CDR3 DNA follows: TGCGCCAGCAGCTTGAGAGGGGACAGGAGTGGTCTGGGCTACACCTTC. It is translated as CASSLRGDRSGLGYTF.

The chain employs TRBV18 and TRBJ2-5; perhaps TRBD2 as D (6 bases). Germline CDR1 KGHSH, CDR2 LQKENI. The CDR3 extends over 15 amino acids. Between the trimmed V and J ends, which lost 8 bases and 4 bases, there was a span of 20 bases. DNA for the CDR3: TGTGCCAGCACCCCGACCGGCCAGGGAGGAGAGACCCAGTACTTC. It codes for CASTPTGQGGETQYF.

This clone was seen just once. The chain recombines TRBV27 with TRBJ2-1; 11 positions agree with TRBD2. V was clipped by 5 bases and J by 6 bases; unmatched bases: 6. The V gene's germline CDR1 is MNHEY and CDR2 SMNVEV (reference sequence). This CDR3 region has 15 residues. DNA for the CDR3: TGTGCCAGCAGTCAACCGGGACTAGCGGTCAATGAGCAGTTCTTC. This translates into CASSQPGLAVNEQFF.